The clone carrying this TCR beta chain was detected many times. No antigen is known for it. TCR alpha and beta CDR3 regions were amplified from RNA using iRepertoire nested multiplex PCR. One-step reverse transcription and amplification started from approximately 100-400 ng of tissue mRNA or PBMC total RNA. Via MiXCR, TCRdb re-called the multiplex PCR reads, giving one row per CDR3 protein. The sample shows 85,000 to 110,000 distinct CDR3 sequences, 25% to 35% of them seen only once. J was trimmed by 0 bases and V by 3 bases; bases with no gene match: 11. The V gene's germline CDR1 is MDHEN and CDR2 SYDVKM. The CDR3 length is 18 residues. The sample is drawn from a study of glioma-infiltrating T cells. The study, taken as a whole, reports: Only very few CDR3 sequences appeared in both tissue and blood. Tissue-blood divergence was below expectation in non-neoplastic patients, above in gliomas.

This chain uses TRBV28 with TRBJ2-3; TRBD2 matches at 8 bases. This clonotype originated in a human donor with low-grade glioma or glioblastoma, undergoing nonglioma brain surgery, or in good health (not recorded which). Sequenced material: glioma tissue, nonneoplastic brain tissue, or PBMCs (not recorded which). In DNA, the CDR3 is TGTGCCAGCAGTTTGGGCGGGGGGTTAGCGAGAAGCACAGATACGCAGTATTTT. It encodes CASSLGGGLARSTDTQYF.